The sequence of this T cell receptor beta chain was determined in a study of control samples from healthy donors and cancer patients. From germline, CDR1 is ENHRY and CDR2 SYGVKD. The CDR3 length is 14 residues. V trimming: 5 bases; J trimming: 5 bases; junction bases outside the gene matches: 9. Generated by immunoSEQ multiplex PCR, the TCRdb table keeps only in-frame clones and is missing some. This sample carries approximately 150,000 clones, roughly nine tenths of them seen once, and the ten largest clones take approximately 6.8%. The receptor was isolated from a man younger than 35 in good health. Sequenced: blood. V and J are TRBV10-3 and TRBJ2-7, with 7 bases lining up with TRBD1. CDR3 bases: TGTGCCATCAGTTCAGGAGACAGGGCCAACGAGCAGTACTTC. Translated, it gives CAISSGDRANEQYF.